The TCR beta chain under discussion was sequenced for a study of cytomegalovirus exposure and HLA in healthy donors. Germline V gene lookup returns CDR1 LNHNV and CDR2 YYDKDF (reference sequence). The CDR3 is 16 residues long. V lost 4 bases, J lost 0 bases, and 8 bases stayed unmatched. 13 Jbeta primers and 60 Vbeta primers were used for the PCR. Sequencing used immunoSEQ multiplex PCR; TCRdb keeps in-frame clones, though not all of them. Of 200,000 to 250,000 clones listed, around 89% were seen once; the top ten hold 1%. This sequence originates from a woman aged 18-35 years in good health and CMV-seronegative. This sequence joins TRBV15 and TRBJ2-5; 7 nucleotides line up with TRBD2. Sequenced sample: PBMCs. CDR3 in DNA: TGTGCCACCAGCACCGAAGCGGGAAAGTACCAAGAGACCCAGTACTTC. Translated, it gives CATSTEAGKYQETQYF.